This T cell receptor beta chain was captured in a study of CD8 T cells in ankylosing spondylitis. Study-level results: Disease-linked clones had a CD8+ phenotype and relatively low frequency in peripheral blood. Seemingly distinctive of ankylosing spondylitis blood was a TCR beta motif formed by eight highly homologous variants. Enrichment of disease-linked clones was reportedly significant in matched ankylosing spondylitis synovial fluid.

In making TCR beta libraries, quantitative 5'-RACE with molecular barcodes was used. TCRdb independently ran MiXCR on the 5' RACE reads; one entry per CDR3 protein. The sample lists fewer than 750,000 distinct CDR3 sequences; around 20% were seen once. Germline lookup yields CDR1 SGHVS and CDR2 FNYEAQ. Trimming shortened V by 5 bases and J by 3 bases, and 11 bases separated the two germline ends. The CDR3 extends over 13 amino acids. In regard to this clonotype: Its specificity is unknown.

Sequencing was performed on blood, either unsorted or a sorted T cell fraction (not recorded which). The V gene is TRBV7-6, the J gene TRBJ2-7, with no clear D. The receptor's source is a male donor with ankylosing spondylitis. CDR3 DNA: TGTGCCAGCAGCACCATATACGGCTACGAGCAGTACTTC. Translation: CASSTIYGYEQYF.